Listed here are 6 T cell receptor beta chains from one sample, sequenced in a study of blood T cell repertoires in COVID-19. Profiled with immunoSEQ multiplex PCR; TCRdb holds only in-frame clones, not every one. The sample records 200,000 to 250,000 clones, around 81% being singletons. Sequencing input: PBMCs or T cells enriched from blood (not recorded which). The receptors here all came from a man aged 25-40 years with acute COVID-19.

This chain links TRBV6-1 with TRBJ1-5; maybe TRBD1 (6 bases). V lost 2 bases and J 7 bases, leaving 12 bases between the germline ends. From germline, CDR1 is MNHNS and CDR2 SASEGT. The CDR3 is 14 residues long. The CDR3 sequence: CASSERGGRQPQHF. The CDR3 nucleotides read TGTGCCAGCAGTGAAAGGGGGGGAAGGCAGCCCCAGCATTTT.

The genes are TRBV10-3 and TRBJ1-2, with no clear D. The CDR3 is 12 amino acids. Per the germline V gene, CDR1 is ENHRY and CDR2 is SYGVKD. V was shortened by 6 bases and J by 4 bases, with 9 bases between the two germline ends. Here the CDR3 reads CAISEDIYGYTF. In DNA form, the CDR3 reads TGTGCCATCAGCGAAGACATCTATGGCTACACCTTC.

The gene calls are TRBV5-4 and TRBJ1-6; maybe TRBD1 (5 bases). This CDR3 is built from 14 residues. V shed 0 bases and J shed 12 bases, with 13 bases lying between them. The germline V gene has CDR1 SGHNT and CDR2 YYREEE (reference sequence). The CDR3 sequence is CASSLGADTLPLHF. CDR3 DNA sequence: TGTGCCAGCAGCTTGGGGGCGGACACTCTACCCCTCCACTTT.

Only a few counts were recorded for this clone. The chain has TRBV7-2 and TRBJ1-3; no definite D call. CDR3 length: 14 residues. V lost 2 bases and J lost 3, with 8 bases in between. The V gene's germline CDR1 is SGHTA and CDR2 FQGNSA. CDR3 sequence: CASSLSINGNTIYF. The CDR3 DNA reads TGTGCCAGCAGCTTAAGCATAAATGGAAACACCATATATTTT.

This sequence joins TRBV23-1 and TRBJ2-4; TRBD1 aligns across 7 bases. TRBV23-1 is placed among ORFs of uncertain function. CDR3 length: 18 residues. V lost 0 bases, J lost 3 bases, and 11 bases stayed unmatched. CDR3 nucleotide sequence: TGCGCCAGCAGTCAATCTATGGACAGGAGCCACTGCAAAAACATTCAGTACTTC. Protein sequence: CASSQSMDRSHCKNIQYF.

The chain combines TRBV30 with TRBJ2-3; a weak D match, TRBD1 (5 bases). The ends were cut back, 1 base at V and 3 bases at J, with 14 bases in the middle. The CDR3 totals 15 residues. Looked up from germline, CDR1 is GTSNPN and CDR2 is SVGIG (reference sequence). Here the CDR3 reads CAWSALGARTDTQYF. DNA for the CDR3: TGTGCCTGGAGTGCCCTAGGGGCTCGGACAGATACGCAGTATTTT.